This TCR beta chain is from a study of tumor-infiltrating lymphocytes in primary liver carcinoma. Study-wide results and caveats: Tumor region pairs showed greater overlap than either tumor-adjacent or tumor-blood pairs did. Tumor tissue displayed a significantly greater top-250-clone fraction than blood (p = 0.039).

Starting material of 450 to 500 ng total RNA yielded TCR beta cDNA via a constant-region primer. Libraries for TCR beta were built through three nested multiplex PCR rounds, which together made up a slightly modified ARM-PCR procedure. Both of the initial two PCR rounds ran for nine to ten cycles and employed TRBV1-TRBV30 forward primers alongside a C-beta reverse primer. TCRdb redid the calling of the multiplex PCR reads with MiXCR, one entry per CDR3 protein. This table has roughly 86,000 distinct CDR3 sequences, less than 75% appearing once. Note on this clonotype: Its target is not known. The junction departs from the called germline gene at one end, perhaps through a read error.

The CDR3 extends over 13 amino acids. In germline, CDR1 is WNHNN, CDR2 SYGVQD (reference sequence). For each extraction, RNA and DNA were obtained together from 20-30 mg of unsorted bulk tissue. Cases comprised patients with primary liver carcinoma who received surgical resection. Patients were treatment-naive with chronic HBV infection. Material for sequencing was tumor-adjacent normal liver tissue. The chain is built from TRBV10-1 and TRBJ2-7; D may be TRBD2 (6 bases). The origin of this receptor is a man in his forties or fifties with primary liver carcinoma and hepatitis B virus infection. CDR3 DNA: TGTGACAGCAGTGAGACCGGGAGTTACGAGCAGTACTTC. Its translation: CDSSETGSYEQYF.